A selection of T cell receptor beta chains follows, all from one sample in a study of CD8 T cells in Susac syndrome. TCRdb fed the immunoSEQ multiplex PCR reads into MiXCR, producing one record per CDR3 protein. Of some 200,000 distinct CDR3 sequences listed, roughly 90% are singletons. The sequenced sample was CD4+ T cells from PBMCs. The receptors were gathered from a human donor with Susac syndrome. Both conserved end residues are part of each CDR3. Fields, in order: V gene, clone size, D gene, J gene, CDR3 DNA, CDR3 protein. The D gene is left open where the match is weak. Rows give clone size only sometimes, using once, few, many, or a class for an expanded clone.

V gene: TRBV7-2
clone size: once
D gene: -
J gene: TRBJ2-7
CDR3 DNA: TGTGCCAGCAGCCCAAGAATCGCCGGGACTCTGAGCTCCTACGAGCAGTACTTC
CDR3 protein: CASSPRIAGTLSSYEQYF

V gene: TRBV12-3/TRBV12-4
clone size: -
D gene: TRBD1
J gene: TRBJ2-2
CDR3 DNA: TGTGCCAGCAGCCCCGGGACAGGGGATCCTGGGGAGCTGTTTTTT
CDR3 protein: CASSPGTGDPGELFF

V gene: TRBV12-3/TRBV12-4
clone size: -
D gene: TRBD2
J gene: TRBJ2-1
CDR3 DNA: TGTGCCAGCAGTCGGGACTACACTTACAATGAGCAGTTCTTC
CDR3 protein: CASSRDYTYNEQFF

V gene: TRBV7-2
clone size: -
D gene: -
J gene: TRBJ2-1
CDR3 DNA: TGTGCCAGCAGCTTTAGCGGGTCGAGGGGGGGATCCTACAATGAGCAGTTCTTC
CDR3 protein: CASSFSGSRGGSYNEQFF

V gene: TRBV27
clone size: -
D gene: -
J gene: TRBJ1-1
CDR3 DNA: TGTGCCAGCAGTTTCAGGGGTGGGTTGAAAGCTTTCTTT
CDR3 protein: CASSFRGGLKAFF

V gene: TRBV12-3/TRBV12-4
clone size: -
D gene: TRBD2
J gene: TRBJ2-4
CDR3 DNA: TGTGCCAGCAGCTATGGACTAGCGGGAGCGAGCAAAAACATTCAGTACTTC
CDR3 protein: CASSYGLAGASKNIQYF

V gene: TRBV4-1
clone size: -
D gene: -
J gene: TRBJ1-3
CDR3 DNA: TGCGCCAGCAGCCAAGTGGAACAACTCTCTGGAAACACCATATATTTT
CDR3 protein: CASSQVEQLSGNTIYF

V gene: TRBV5-6
clone size: -
D gene: TRBD1
J gene: TRBJ2-7
CDR3 DNA: TGTGCCAGCAGCTCTGGACAGGTCCCCTACGAGCAGTACTTC
CDR3 protein: CASSSGQVPYEQYF

V gene: TRBV7-2
clone size: -
D gene: TRBD2
J gene: TRBJ2-1
CDR3 DNA: TGTGCCAGCAGCCCTCCGGGACTAGGAAACAATGAGCAGTTCTTC
CDR3 protein: CASSPPGLGNNEQFF

V gene: TRBV7-9
clone size: -
D gene: -
J gene: TRBJ1-3
CDR3 DNA: TGTGCCAGCAGCTTATCCCCCAGCAGCTCTGGAAACACCATATATTTT
CDR3 protein: CASSLSPSSSGNTIYF

V gene: TRBV9
clone size: -
D gene: -
J gene: TRBJ2-7
CDR3 DNA: TGTGCCAGCAGCGTAGGAGCTTTGGACATTTCCTACGAGCAGTACTTC
CDR3 protein: CASSVGALDISYEQYF

V gene: TRBV12-5
clone size: -
D gene: -
J gene: TRBJ1-5
CDR3 DNA: TGTGCTAGTGGTCGTCAGGGAGGGGGTTTTTTCGGCAATCAGCCCCAGCATTTT
CDR3 protein: CASGRQGGGFFGNQPQHF

V gene: TRBV9
clone size: -
D gene: TRBD1
J gene: TRBJ1-5
CDR3 DNA: TGTGCCAGCAGCGTCACAGGGGGCAATCAGCCCCAGCATTTT
CDR3 protein: CASSVTGGNQPQHF

V gene: TRBV4-1
clone size: -
D gene: -
J gene: TRBJ1-1
CDR3 DNA: TGCGCCAGCAGTCACCCCTGGAGAGACACTGAAGCTTTCTTT
CDR3 protein: CASSHPWRDTEAFF

V gene: TRBV5-4
clone size: -
D gene: TRBD2
J gene: TRBJ2-5
CDR3 DNA: TGTGCCAGCAGCCCTAGCGGGACGGCTGGATTCGCGGGAGAGTACTTC
CDR3 protein: CASSPSGTAGFAGEYF

V gene: TRBV30
clone size: -
D gene: TRBD1
J gene: TRBJ2-2
CDR3 DNA: TGTGCCTGGGGACAGGGGCGAACCGGGGAGCTGTTTTTT
CDR3 protein: CAWGQGRTGELFF

V gene: TRBV12-3/TRBV12-4
clone size: -
D gene: TRBD1
J gene: TRBJ1-5
CDR3 DNA: TGTGCCAGCAGACACGACAGGGGCGGTCAGCCCCAGCATTTT
CDR3 protein: CASRHDRGGQPQHF

V gene: TRBV12-3/TRBV12-4
clone size: -
D gene: TRBD1
J gene: TRBJ1-2
CDR3 DNA: TGTGCCAGCAGTTTTGGGACAGAGGACTATGGCTACACCTTC
CDR3 protein: CASSFGTEDYGYTF

V gene: TRBV30
clone size: -
D gene: -
J gene: TRBJ1-4
CDR3 DNA: TGTGCCTGGACCCCCGGGTGGCGGAGTGAAAAACTGTTTTTT
CDR3 protein: CAWTPGWRSEKLFF

V gene: TRBV24-1
clone size: -
D gene: -
J gene: TRBJ2-3
CDR3 DNA: TGTGCCACCAGTTCTGGCCTCGGCGGGTCGGATACGCAGTATTTT
CDR3 protein: CATSSGLGGSDTQYF

V gene: TRBV3-1
clone size: -
D gene: -
J gene: TRBJ2-5
CDR3 DNA: TGTGCCAGCAGCCAGAGCCGGGCGGAGACCCAGTACTTC
CDR3 protein: CASSQSRAETQYF

V gene: TRBV15
clone size: -
D gene: TRBD2
J gene: TRBJ2-5
CDR3 DNA: TGTGCCACCAGCAGGGAGCTTACTAGCGGGAGGCCGCGCATAAAAGAGACCCAGTACTTC
CDR3 protein: CATSRELTSGRPRIKETQYF

V gene: TRBV12-3/TRBV12-4
clone size: once
D gene: -
J gene: TRBJ1-2
CDR3 DNA: TGTGCCAGCAGTTTAAGGCAGTATAGTGGCTACACCTTC
CDR3 protein: CASSLRQYSGYTF

V gene: TRBV6-2/TRBV6-3
clone size: -
D gene: TRBD2
J gene: TRBJ2-7
CDR3 DNA: TGTGCCAGCAGTGATCTCCTAGCGGGGAATACCTACGAGCAGTACTTC
CDR3 protein: CASSDLLAGNTYEQYF

V gene: TRBV5-4
clone size: -
D gene: TRBD1
J gene: TRBJ1-1
CDR3 DNA: TGTGCCACCGAGAGGGACAGGCGGACTTTCTTT
CDR3 protein: CATERDRRTFF

V gene: TRBV6-2/TRBV6-3
clone size: -
D gene: -
J gene: TRBJ2-5
CDR3 DNA: TGTGCCAGCAGTTACTCGTATGACTACCAAGAGACCCAGTACTTC
CDR3 protein: CASSYSYDYQETQYF

V gene: TRBV12-3/TRBV12-4
clone size: -
D gene: TRBD2
J gene: TRBJ2-1
CDR3 DNA: TGTGCCATCGGACTAGCGGTACACAATGAGCAGTTCTTC
CDR3 protein: CAIGLAVHNEQFF

V gene: TRBV4-1
clone size: -
D gene: -
J gene: TRBJ1-3
CDR3 DNA: TGCGCCGCGGGCGACTCTGGAAACACCATATATTTT
CDR3 protein: CAAGDSGNTIYF

V gene: TRBV5-6
clone size: -
D gene: -
J gene: TRBJ1-2
CDR3 DNA: TGTGCCAGCAGCTTGGCGGAATATGGCTACACCTTC
CDR3 protein: CASSLAEYGYTF

V gene: TRBV3-1
clone size: -
D gene: -
J gene: TRBJ2-2
CDR3 DNA: TGTGCCAGCAGCCAAGATGGGAACGCGGTGATCGGGGAGCTGTTTTTT
CDR3 protein: CASSQDGNAVIGELFF

V gene: TRBV11-2
clone size: -
D gene: -
J gene: TRBJ2-7
CDR3 DNA: TGTGCCAGCAGGCGGATAGGGGTCTACGAGCAGTACTTC
CDR3 protein: CASRRIGVYEQYF

V gene: TRBV7-9
clone size: -
D gene: -
J gene: TRBJ2-1
CDR3 DNA: TGTGCCAGCAGCTTACGAGGGTTGGATGAGCAGTTCTTC
CDR3 protein: CASSLRGLDEQFF

V gene: TRBV5-1
clone size: once
D gene: -
J gene: TRBJ1-2
CDR3 DNA: TGCGCCAGCAGTCTCTACAGGGAGGCAAATGGCTACACCTTC
CDR3 protein: CASSLYREANGYTF

V gene: TRBV7-2
clone size: -
D gene: -
J gene: TRBJ1-5
CDR3 DNA: TGTGCCAGCAGCTCCCTGGGGAGCCGGCAGCCCCAGCATTTT
CDR3 protein: CASSSLGSRQPQHF

V gene: TRBV12-3/TRBV12-4
clone size: -
D gene: -
J gene: TRBJ1-2
CDR3 DNA: TGTGCCTTATCACAGGTCGTGTATGGCTACACCTTC
CDR3 protein: CALSQVVYGYTF

V gene: TRBV19
clone size: -
D gene: TRBD2
J gene: TRBJ2-3
CDR3 DNA: TGTGCCAGTAGTATTCGAGCGGGAGATGTAGATACGCAGTATTTT
CDR3 protein: CASSIRAGDVDTQYF

V gene: TRBV2
clone size: -
D gene: -
J gene: TRBJ2-2
CDR3 DNA: TGTGCCAGCATTTATAATAGCGACGGGGAGCTGTTTTTT
CDR3 protein: CASIYNSDGELFF

V gene: TRBV7-3
clone size: few
D gene: -
J gene: TRBJ2-5
CDR3 DNA: TGTGCCAGCAGCACCGGGACCCCTGAGACCCAGTACTTC
CDR3 protein: CASSTGTPETQYF

V gene: TRBV12-3/TRBV12-4
clone size: -
D gene: -
J gene: TRBJ1-1
CDR3 DNA: TGTGCCAGCAGTTTGGTCGCCAGAGCCCATGAAGCTTTCTTT
CDR3 protein: CASSLVARAHEAFF

V gene: TRBV28
clone size: -
D gene: -
J gene: TRBJ1-1
CDR3 DNA: TGTGCCAGCAGTTCGGGAGCGTTGATGAACACTGAAGCTTTCTTT
CDR3 protein: CASSSGALMNTEAFF

V gene: TRBV19
clone size: -
D gene: -
J gene: TRBJ1-5
CDR3 DNA: TGTGCCAGTAGTACCAAGGGACCTACAGGTTATAGCAATCAGCCCCAGCATTTT
CDR3 protein: CASSTKGPTGYSNQPQHF

V gene: TRBV6-1
clone size: -
D gene: -
J gene: TRBJ1-1
CDR3 DNA: TGTGCCAGCAGTGAATTTTGGGGGGCCGGCACTGAAGCTTTCTTT
CDR3 protein: CASSEFWGAGTEAFF

V gene: TRBV19
clone size: once
D gene: TRBD2
J gene: TRBJ2-5
CDR3 DNA: TGTGCCAGCCGACTAGCGGGGATGGAGACCCAGTACTTC
CDR3 protein: CASRLAGMETQYF

V gene: TRBV11-2
clone size: -
D gene: -
J gene: TRBJ2-6
CDR3 DNA: TGTGCCAGCAGCTTAGGCGGAGCTGGGGCCAACGTCCTGACTTTC
CDR3 protein: CASSLGGAGANVLTF

V gene: TRBV19
clone size: -
D gene: -
J gene: TRBJ1-4
CDR3 DNA: TGTGCCAGTAGTATAAGATCTGGGGACCGCGGTCTGTTTTTT
CDR3 protein: CASSIRSGDRGLFF

V gene: TRBV5-6
clone size: -
D gene: -
J gene: TRBJ1-2
CDR3 DNA: TGTGCCAGCAGCTTGGTGGGACGAAACTATGGCTACACCTTC
CDR3 protein: CASSLVGRNYGYTF

V gene: TRBV21-1
clone size: -
D gene: -
J gene: TRBJ2-7
CDR3 DNA: TGTGCCAGCAACCTCAGGGGGCCTTATAGCTCCTACGAGCAGTACTTC
CDR3 protein: CASNLRGPYSSYEQYF

V gene: TRBV4-1
clone size: -
D gene: TRBD1
J gene: TRBJ1-2
CDR3 DNA: TGCGCCAGCAGCCAGGTTGACAGGGTAGAAGGCTACACCTTC
CDR3 protein: CASSQVDRVEGYTF

V gene: TRBV18
clone size: -
D gene: -
J gene: TRBJ2-3
CDR3 DNA: TGTGCCAGCTCACGGGGGTTGACAGATACGCAGTATTTT
CDR3 protein: CASSRGLTDTQYF

V gene: TRBV4-1
clone size: -
D gene: TRBD2
J gene: TRBJ2-1
CDR3 DNA: TGCGCCAGCAGCCAAGATCGAGGACTAGCGGGAAAATTAAAGGATGAGGAGCAGTTCTTC
CDR3 protein: CASSQDRGLAGKLKDEEQFF

V gene: TRBV29-1
clone size: -
D gene: TRBD1
J gene: TRBJ1-1
CDR3 DNA: TGCAGCGCTTGGGACAGGGGGCAGAACACTGAAGCTTTCTTT
CDR3 protein: CSAWDRGQNTEAFF

V gene: TRBV2
clone size: -
D gene: TRBD1
J gene: TRBJ2-4
CDR3 DNA: TGTGCCAGCAGCCCTACCAGGGACAGATTATTAGCCAAAAACATTCAGTACTTC
CDR3 protein: CASSPTRDRLLAKNIQYF

V gene: TRBV4-2
clone size: -
D gene: -
J gene: TRBJ1-1
CDR3 DNA: TGTGCCAGCAGCCAAGCTTACAGGGAGAACACTGAAGCTTTCTTT
CDR3 protein: CASSQAYRENTEAFF